The 23 T cell receptor beta chains below were found in one sample sequenced in a study of PD-1 blockade in mismatch repair-deficient tumors. TCRdb's copy holds only in-frame clones and misses some; the assay was immunoSEQ multiplex PCR. The repertoire has about 84,000 clones, over 70% of them found once; the top ten carry 2.6%. Sequences were derived from peripheral blood, sampled 12 weeks after starting pembrolizumab. The receptor source for this set is an adult with mismatch repair-deficient cancer.

The V gene is TRBV5-4, the J gene TRBJ2-1; 8 bases are a match to TRBD1. V dropped 4 bases and J dropped 7; count of bases not matched to a gene: 7. CDR1 is SGHNT and CDR2 is YYREEE in the germline V gene (reference sequence). The length of the CDR3 is 14 residues. The CDR3 region is CASSLQTGGNEQFF. In DNA form, the CDR3 reads TGTGCCAGCAGCCTCCAAACAGGGGGGAATGAGCAGTTCTTC. The full variable domain, its missing parts supplied by reference TRBV5-4 and TRBJ2-1, is ETGVTQSPTHLIKTRGQQVTLRCSSQSGHNTVSWYQQALGQGPQFIFQYYREEENGRGNFPPRFSGLQFPNYSSELNVNALELDDSALYLCASSLQTGGNEQFFGPGTRLTVL.

The V and J genes are TRBV11-3 and TRBJ1-1; tentatively, D is TRBD1 (5 bases). This CDR3 spans 16 amino acids. V was pared by 4 bases and J by 5 bases, with 20 bases between. CDR1 is SGHNT and CDR2 is YENEEA in the germline V gene. The CDR3 is CASSSDGGNKGTEAFF. The CDR3 DNA is TGTGCCAGCAGCTCCGACGGGGGGAATAAGGGGACTGAAGCTTTCTTT.

This chain connects TRBV27 to TRBJ1-5; D is uncertain. Germline CDR1 is MNHEY and CDR2 is SMNVEV (reference sequence). The ends were cut back, 5 bases at V and 9 bases at J, with 17 bases in the middle. The CDR3 runs 14 residues. For the CDR3, the DNA is TGTGCCAGCAGTCCGACCCTAGGGTCGAGGCCCCAGCATTTT. Translated, it gives CASSPTLGSRPQHF.

The chain is built from TRBV27 and TRBJ2-7, with D uncertain. The CDR3 has 15 amino acids. Germline lookup yields CDR1 MNHEY and CDR2 SMNVEV (reference sequence). V lost 2 bases and J 3 bases, leaving 14 bases between the germline ends. CDR3 nucleotides: TGTGCCAGCAGTTTACGAGGAACAGCAAGCTACGAGCAGTACTTC. It codes for CASSLRGTASYEQYF.

The chain joins TRBV2 to TRBJ2-2; 7 positions match TRBD2. V gave up 2 bases and J gave up 4 bases; unmatched junction bases: 13. The CDR3 runs to 18 residues. Germline V CDR1 and CDR2: SNHLY, FYNNEI. This CDR3 is CASSESYPGLGSTGELFF. In DNA, the CDR3 is TGTGCCAGCAGTGAATCGTATCCCGGACTAGGTAGCACCGGGGAGCTGTTTTTT.

V is TRBV27 and J is TRBJ1-1, with 11 bases identical to TRBD1. The CDR3 contains 15 residues. The germline CDR1 and CDR2 sequences are MNHEY and SMNVEV (reference sequence). With V trimmed by 5 bases and J by 5 bases, 7 bases remained unmatched. CDR3 protein: CASSAFRDRGTEAFF. In nucleotides, the CDR3 is TGTGCCAGCAGTGCGTTTAGGGACAGGGGGACTGAAGCTTTCTTT.

The V gene is TRBV21-1, the J gene TRBJ2-7. TRBV21-1 is a recognized pseudogene. The CDR3 spans 12 residues. The CDR3: CAGSKRWYEQYF. The CDR3 region has the DNA TGTGCCGGCAGCAAAAGGTGGTACGAGCAGTACTTC.

The chain uses TRBV20-1 and TRBJ1-1, with unresolved D. The CDR3 is 11 amino acids. Trimming took off 5 bases at V and 6 bases at J, with 10 bases between the two ends. Germline-derived CDR1 and CDR2 are DFQATT and SNEGSKA (reference sequence). DNA of the CDR3: TGCAGTGCTCGGGGAAAGTCTGAAGCTTTCTTT. Translation: CSARGKSEAFF.

This clone was picked up a small number of times. This chain uses TRBV20-1 with TRBJ2-7; D call uncertain. Between the trimmed V and J ends, which lost 0 bases and 6 bases, there was a span of 6 bases. CDR1 is DFQATT and CDR2 is SNEGSKA in the germline V gene (reference sequence). The CDR3 runs 11 residues. The DNA for the CDR3 is TGCAGTGCTAGAGATCTAACCGAGCAGTACTTC. Protein sequence: CSARDLTEQYF.

The gene calls are TRBV5-6 and TRBJ1-1; a weak D match, TRBD1 (6 bases). CDR3 length: 13 amino acids. V was cut by 2 bases and J by 4 bases, with 9 bases left in between. CDR1 SGHDT and CDR2 YYEEEE come from the germline V gene. CDR3 DNA sequence: TGTGCCAGCAGCTTTGGGGGGCTCACTGAAGCTTTCTTT. Its protein product is CASSFGGLTEAFF.

The chain has TRBV9 and TRBJ2-5; 9 bases map to TRBD2. V lost 0 bases to trimming and J lost 1 base; unmatched junction nucleotides: 7. The CDR3 has 17 amino acids. Germline loops: CDR1 SGDLS, CDR2 YYNGEE. CDR3 sequence: CASSVDYAGGFQETQYF. The CDR3 DNA follows: TGTGCCAGCAGCGTAGACTACGCGGGGGGGTTCCAAGAGACCCAGTACTTC.

The V and J genes are TRBV28 and TRBJ1-2; no definite D call. V lost 8 bases, J lost 8 bases, and 18 bases lay in between. CDR1 MDHEN and CDR2 SYDVKM come from the germline V gene. This CDR3 is 13 amino acids long. This chain's CDR3 is CASSSLGRPGYTF. The CDR3 DNA is TGTGCCAGCTCTTCTCTGGGAAGACCGGGCTACACCTTC.

The chain is built from TRBV5-1 and TRBJ2-1; D call uncertain. The CDR3 is made up of 16 amino acids. CDR1 is SGHRS, CDR2 YFSETQ, per germline. Trimming pared 1 base from V and 9 bases from J, leaving 20 bases between. The CDR3 reads CASSLSPNGRQSEQFF. The CDR3 region has the DNA TGCGCCAGCAGCTTGTCCCCTAACGGACGGCAGAGTGAGCAGTTCTTC.

The CDR3: CASSPTGGYDEQYF. CDR3 coding DNA: TGTGCCAGCAGTCCTACCGGAGGGTACGACGAGCAGTACTTC. V and J are TRBV27 and TRBJ2-7; a weak D match, TRBD2 (6 bases). This CDR3 contains 14 residues. V was trimmed by 5 bases and J by 5 bases, leaving 16 bases between them. Germline V gene data show CDR1 as MNHEY and CDR2 as SMNVEV (reference sequence).

The rearrangement joins TRBV27 to TRBJ2-3; 8 bases are shared with TRBD2. V lost 3 bases and J lost 7; bases outside the gene matches: 9. This CDR3 is built from 15 residues. Germline CDR1 MNHEY, CDR2 SMNVEV (reference sequence). The CDR3 bases are TGTGCCAGCAGTTTGGCTAGCGGGTCCAGGAATACGCAGTATTTT. Protein: CASSLASGSRNTQYF.

The CDR3, as DNA: TGTGCCAGCAGCCAAGATTGGGGGAGGGACTACAATGAGCAGTTCTTC. Protein: CASSQDWGRDYNEQFF. The genes are TRBV4-2 and TRBJ2-1; TRBD2 matches 7 bases. With 0 bases clipped from V and 3 bases from J, the junction kept 5 bases outside the gene matches. Germline CDR1 reads LGHNA; CDR2 reads YNFKEQ. This CDR3 is built from 16 residues.

This clone was observed a handful of times. The chain links TRBV28 to TRBJ2-7, with D hard to call. In germline, CDR1 is MDHEN, CDR2 SYDVKM. V dropped 4 bases and J dropped 7 bases, with 8 bases sitting between them. The CDR3 extends over 11 amino acids. The DNA of the CDR3 is TGTGCCAGCAGTTCCCCGAGTGAGCAGTACTTC. Its protein product is CASSSPSEQYF.

V usage is TRBV14 and J usage is TRBJ2-2, with 7 bases identical to TRBD1. The germline gives CDR1 SGHDN, CDR2 FVKESK. There are 15 residues in the CDR3. V was clipped by 3 bases and J by 4 bases; unmatched bases: 5. CDR3 coding DNA: TGTGCCAGCAGCCAGGACAGGTTGATCACCGGGGAGCTGTTTTTT. It yields the protein CASSQDRLITGELFF.

The rearrangement uses TRBV5-5 and TRBJ2-7, with TRBD2 matching over 14 bases. The CDR3 is 16 residues long. Germline assignment: CDR1 SGHKS and CDR2 YYEKEE (reference sequence). With V trimmed by 4 bases and J by 4 bases, 7 bases remained unmatched. The CDR3 here is CASSTGTSGSLYEQYF. The CDR3 DNA follows: TGTGCCAGCAGCACCGGGACTAGCGGGAGTCTTTACGAGCAGTACTTC.

V is TRBV6-5 and J is TRBJ1-1; the D gene is possibly TRBD1 (6 bases). Germline V gene sequence: CDR1 MNHEY, CDR2 SVGAGI. V lost 0 bases, J lost 8 bases, and 19 bases lay in between. CDR3 size: 16 residues. The CDR3 here is CASSYSIRAGALEAFF. The CDR3 DNA sequence: TGTGCCAGCAGTTACTCAATCCGAGCGGGGGCCCTCGAAGCTTTCTTT.

The rearrangement joins TRBV7-8 to TRBJ2-7; D is unclear. The V gene lost 5 bases and the J gene lost 0 bases, with 8 bases spanning the gap. Germline loops: CDR1 SGHVS, CDR2 FQNEAQ. The CDR3 runs to 13 residues. The CDR3 region is CASSEAASYEQYF. The CDR3 DNA sequence: TGTGCCAGCAGCGAAGCCGCCTCCTACGAGCAGTACTTC.

This clone was seen once. The genes are TRBV30 and TRBJ2-2, with 14 nucleotides matching TRBD2. V dropped 2 bases and J dropped 7; count of bases not matched to a gene: 3. CDR3 length equals 15 residues. Germline V gene lookup returns CDR1 GTSNPN and CDR2 SVGIG (reference sequence). The CDR3 region has the DNA TGTGCCTGGAGTCCGGGACTAGCGGGAGTCGGGGAGCTGTTTTTT. Encoded protein: CAWSPGLAGVGELFF.

CDR3 DNA sequence: TGCGCCAGCAGCTTGGCCCCAGGGGCTTATTCGACTAATGAAAAACTGTTTTTT. Protein sequence: CASSLAPGAYSTNEKLFF. V is TRBV5-1 and J is TRBJ1-4; maybe TRBD1 (6 bases). Trimming took 0 bases from V and 2 from J, leaving 17 bases between them. Germline CDR1 is SGHRS and CDR2 is YFSETQ. The CDR3 consists of 18 residues.